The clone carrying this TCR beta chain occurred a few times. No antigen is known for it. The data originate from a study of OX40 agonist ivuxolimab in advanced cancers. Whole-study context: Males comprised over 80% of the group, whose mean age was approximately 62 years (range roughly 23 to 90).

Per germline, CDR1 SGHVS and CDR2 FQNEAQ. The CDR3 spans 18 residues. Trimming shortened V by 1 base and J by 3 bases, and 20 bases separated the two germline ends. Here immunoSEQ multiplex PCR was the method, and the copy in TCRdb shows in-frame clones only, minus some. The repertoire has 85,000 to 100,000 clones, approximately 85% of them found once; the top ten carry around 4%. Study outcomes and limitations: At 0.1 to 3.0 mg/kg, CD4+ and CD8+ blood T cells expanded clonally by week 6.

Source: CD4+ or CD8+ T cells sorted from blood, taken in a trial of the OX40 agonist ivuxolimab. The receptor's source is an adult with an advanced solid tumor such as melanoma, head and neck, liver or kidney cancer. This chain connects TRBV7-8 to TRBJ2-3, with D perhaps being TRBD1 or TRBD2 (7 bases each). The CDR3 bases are TGTGCCAGCAGCTTAGTCTGGTTAGGGGGCGGGAGTACAGATACGCAGTATTTT. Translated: CASSLVWLGGGSTDTQYF.